What follows is one T cell receptor (beta chain) and its context. Each participant's cohort was designated according to participant-reported clinical history. Only in-frame clones appear in the TCRdb table, and some are missing; sequencing was by immunoSEQ multiplex PCR. The table has a few hundred thousand clones, more than 85% seen once. The CDR3 spans 17 residues. Germline V gene data show CDR1 as MNHEY and CDR2 as SMNVEV (reference sequence). J lost 2 bases, V lost 3 bases, and 12 bases had no gene match. This entry belongs to a study of blood T cell repertoires in COVID-19. Sequencing was carried out using PBMCs or T cells enriched from blood (not recorded which). The clonotype was recovered from a woman aged 25 to 39 who had recovered from COVID-19. The chain is built from TRBV27 and TRBJ2-7, with TRBD2 identical over 8 bases. CDR3 loop: CASSFLGGSGAPYEQYF. The CDR3 nucleotides are TGTGCCAGCAGTTTCCTCGGGGGTAGCGGGGCCCCCTACGAGCAGTACTTC.